This TCR beta chain was profiled in a study of blood T cell repertoires in COVID-19. Libraries were prepared by immunoSEQ multiplex PCR; TCRdb keeps only in-frame clonotypes and omits some of them. The sample includes about 340,000 clones, more than 85% of them seen just once. CDR3 length: 21 amino acids. Unmatched junction bases numbered 22, after V lost 0 bases and J lost 3 bases. The sequence was collected from a woman aged 25-40 years who had recovered from COVID-19. The sequenced material came from PBMCs or T cells enriched from blood (not recorded which). This rearrangement joins TRBV23-1 to TRBJ2-7; 8 bases agree with TRBD2. TRBV23-1 is an ORF; its function is uncertain. The CDR3 is CASSQSTKGGLLGTRCYEQYF. The CDR3 nucleotides read TGCGCCAGCAGTCAATCGACCAAAGGAGGGTTATTGGGGACTAGGTGCTACGAGCAGTACTTC.